Shown below are 6 T cell receptor beta chains from a single sample sequenced in a study of Ad26.COV2.S vaccination and SARS-CoV-2 variants. Using immunoSEQ multiplex PCR, the repertoire was profiled, and TCRdb retains in-frame clones only, with some absent. The sample has about 400,000 clones; about nine tenths are singletons. Treatment: 15 to 20 received Ad26.COV2.S at low or high dose, single or two shots; roughly five received placebo; per-sample allocation not given. On day 63 after the first injection, vaccine and placebo recipients gave samples. Sequenced here: peripheral blood, sampled in a trial of Ad26.COV2.S vaccine versus placebo. These receptors came from a person between 18 and 65 years old who received the Ad26.COV2.S COVID-19 vaccine or a placebo.

The chain joins TRBV27 to TRBJ2-2; no clear D gene. The CDR3 extends over 11 amino acids. Trimming stripped 5 bases from V and 5 bases from J, with 3 bases between. Germline CDR1 MNHEY, CDR2 SMNVEV (reference sequence). The CDR3 sequence: CASSKTGELFF. CDR3 nucleotide sequence: TGTGCCAGCAGTAAGACCGGGGAGCTGTTTTTT.

This chain connects TRBV19 to TRBJ1-2, with D possibly being TRBD1 (5 bases). CDR1 and CDR2 (germline): LNHDA, SQIVND (reference sequence). The CDR3 spans 15 residues. Trimming left V 4 bases short and J 2 bases short, with 14 bases between. The CDR3 bases are TGTGCCAGTAGTACCTCGGGACTGCTCAACTATGGCTACACCTTC. Translating gives CASSTSGLLNYGYTF.

The chain carries TRBV9 and TRBJ2-3, with 8 bases identical to TRBD2. Trimming removed 3 bases from V and 0 bases from J; junction bases left unmatched: 12. Germline values: CDR1 SGDLS, CDR2 YYNGEE. The CDR3 runs 18 residues. The CDR3 region is CASSAPAHIAGSTDTQYF. For the CDR3, the DNA is TGTGCCAGCAGCGCCCCTGCCCACATAGCGGGAAGCACAGATACGCAGTATTTT.

The chain links TRBV5-6 to TRBJ1-4, with D possibly TRBD1 on 6 matching bases. V lost 0 bases, J lost 8 bases, and 8 bases lay in between. The CDR3 is 13 amino acids. Germline values: CDR1 SGHDT, CDR2 YYEEEE. CDR3 nucleotide sequence: TGTGCCAGCAGCTTGGACAGGGACGAAAAACTGTTTTTT. This gives the protein CASSLDRDEKLFF.

The chain has TRBV2 and TRBJ1-2, with 8 bases identical to TRBD1. The V gene's germline CDR1 is SNHLY and CDR2 FYNNEI. The CDR3 contains 14 residues. Trimming removed 7 bases from V and 4 bases from J; junction bases left unmatched: 8. The CDR3 loop is CASKSDRVVYGYTF. In nucleotides, the CDR3 is TGTGCCAGCAAATCGGACAGGGTGGTCTATGGCTACACCTTC.

This clone was counted once. The chain uses TRBV24-1 and TRBJ1-1, with D tentatively TRBD1 (6 bases). The CDR3 sequence is 12 residues long. Germline V lookup: CDR1 KGHDR, CDR2 SFDVKD. V was pared by 2 bases and J by 8 bases, with 8 bases between. CDR3 sequence (DNA): TGTGCCACCAGTGATTGGACAGCCGAAGCTTTCTTT. Translated: CATSDWTAEAFF.